Shown below are 14 T cell receptor beta chains from a single sample sequenced in a study of human T cells and chemical hapten exposure. As for time point: pre-sensitization, week 0. The treatment is: therapeutic diphenylcyclopropenone sensitization with weekly scalp DPC. TCRdb reanalysed the RACE reads using MiXCR and keeps one entry per CDR3 protein. The table shows about 98,000 distinct CDR3 sequences, with 10% to 12% occurring only once. Source: whole blood, taken in connection with sensitization to the hapten diphenylcyclopropenone (DPC). The receptors shown here come from a woman aged 55 to 70 with alopecia areata. Some clones in this sample may be carry-over from other donors' samples.

The sample holds many counts of this clonotype. This sequence joins TRBV27 and TRBJ2-7; 9 nucleotides agree with TRBD2. This CDR3 has 15 residues. V was clipped by 8 bases and J by 9 bases; unmatched bases: 17. The germline V gene encodes CDR1 MNHEY and CDR2 SMNVEV (reference sequence). The CDR3 here is CASAGGGEPRRRQYF. The DNA of the CDR3 is TGTGCCAGCGCGGGCGGGGGGGAACCCAGACGGCGGCAGTACTTC.

In this sample, this clonotype turned up many times. V gene TRBV5-4 combines with J gene TRBJ2-2, with a tentative D call TRBD2 (6 bases). Trimming took 5 bases from V and 2 from J, leaving 13 bases between them. This CDR3 comprises 15 residues. The germline V gene encodes CDR1 SGHNT and CDR2 YYREEE (reference sequence). CDR3 sequence reads: CASRSNGGNTGELFF. CDR3 in DNA: TGTGCCAGCAGGAGCAACGGGGGAAACACCGGGGAGCTGTTTTTT. Supplemented by reference TRBV5-4 and TRBJ2-2, the full variable domain reads ETGVTQSPTHLIKTRGQQVTLRCSSQSGHNTVSWYQQALGQGPQFIFQYYREEENGRGNFPPRFSGLQFPNYSSELNVNALELDDSALYLCASRSNGGNTGELFFGEGSRLTVL.

Ten or more counts support this clonotype. CDR3 nucleotide sequence: TGCGCCAGCAGCACCCTCGGACAGGGGGCTTTAGACACTGAAGCTTTCTTT. Protein product: CASSTLGQGALDTEAFF. The J gene is TRBJ1-1, the V gene TRBV4-1, with 11 bases matching TRBD1. V shed 5 bases and J 3 bases; nucleotides not matched to a gene: 11. The V gene's germline CDR1 is MGHRA and CDR2 YSYEKL. The CDR3 has 17 amino acids.

This clonotype was detected only a few times. The rearrangement joins TRBV25-1 to TRBJ1-1, with D unclear. V lost 2 bases and J 4 bases, leaving 14 bases between the germline ends. The CDR3 consists of 15 residues. Germline V gene data show CDR1 as MGHDK and CDR2 as SYGVNS. CDR3 in amino acids: CASSETMGGGTEAFF. The CDR3 region has the DNA TGTGCCAGCAGTGAAACCATGGGTGGCGGCACTGAAGCTTTCTTT.

The chain employs TRBV18 and TRBJ1-4; the D gene is possibly TRBD1 (6 bases). The CDR3 contains 14 residues. Per the germline V gene, CDR1 is KGHSH and CDR2 is LQKENI. The V end was cut by 3 bases, the J end by 7 bases, with 12 bases between. CDR3 in DNA: TGTGCCAGCTCACCTACAGGGATCGGTGAAAAACTGTTTTTT. Translated, it gives CASSPTGIGEKLFF.

This chain uses TRBV7-9 with TRBJ2-1, with a tentative D call TRBD2 (6 bases). The CDR3 runs 17 residues. The germline V gene has CDR1 SEHNR and CDR2 FQNEAQ (reference sequence). Trimming took off 4 bases at V and 5 bases at J, with 21 bases between the two ends. The CDR3 sequence is CASSYNPLRGTNNEQFF. Here the CDR3 DNA reads TGTGCCAGCAGCTATAACCCCCTCCGGGGGACCAACAATGAGCAGTTCTTC.

This clonotype occurred a few times. The J gene is TRBJ2-5, the V gene TRBV7-3, with D tentatively TRBD2 (7 bases). The CDR3 spans 15 residues. CDR1 and CDR2 from the germline V gene are SGHTA and FQGTGA. Trimming stripped 5 bases from V and 4 bases from J, with 17 bases between. This chain's CDR3 is CASSPGAGARETQYF. DNA of the CDR3: TGTGCCAGCAGCCCAGGCGCGGGGGCCCGAGAGACCCAGTACTTC. The full variable domain, its missing parts supplied by reference TRBV7-3 and TRBJ2-5, is GAGVSQTPSNKVTEKGKYVELRCDPISGHTALYWYRQSLGQGPEFLIYFQGTGAADDSGLPNDRFFAVRPEGSVSTLKIQRTERGDSAVYLCASSPGAGARETQYFGPGTRLLVL.

This clonotype was seen only a few times. V and J are TRBV20-1 and TRBJ1-6; a weak D match, TRBD1 (5 bases). The V gene's germline CDR1 is DFQATT and CDR2 SNEGSKA (reference sequence). The CDR3 has 13 residues. V dropped 3 bases and J dropped 9 bases, with 12 bases sitting between them. The CDR3 spells CSARPGPSSPLHF. In nucleotides, the CDR3 is TGCAGTGCTAGGCCAGGGCCTTCTTCACCCCTCCACTTT.

The V and J genes are TRBV30 and TRBJ2-5; TRBD1 agrees at 8 bases. The CDR3 consists of 13 residues. The trim removed 6 bases at V and 2 bases at J, leaving 5 bases unmatched. The germline CDR1 and CDR2 sequences are GTSNPN and SVGIG (reference sequence). This chain's CDR3 is CACYNRGQETQYF. The CDR3 nucleotides are TGTGCCTGCTATAACAGGGGGCAAGAGACCCAGTACTTC.

This clonotype showed up just a few times. V is TRBV29-1 and J is TRBJ1-1; tentatively, D is TRBD1 (6 bases). CDR3 length equals 18 residues. Deletions cut 5 bases from V and 5 bases from J, with 30 bases between. Germline loops: CDR1 SQVTM, CDR2 ANQGSEA. This CDR3 reads CSVQILEARGGLGTEAFF. In DNA, the CDR3 is TGCAGCGTTCAAATATTGGAGGCTAGAGGGGGGCTCGGAACTGAAGCTTTCTTT.

This clonotype has just a few counts. The chain links TRBV4-2 to TRBJ1-2; the D gene is possibly TRBD1 (6 bases). CDR1 is LGHNA and CDR2 is YNFKEQ in the germline V gene. Trimming took off 0 bases at V and 1 base at J, with 12 bases between the two ends. The length of the CDR3 is 16 residues. As DNA, the CDR3 is TGTGCCAGCAGCCAAGATCACTGGACAGTTAACTATGGCTACACCTTC. Translation gives CASSQDHWTVNYGYTF.

The chain is built from TRBV6-1 and TRBJ2-2; 8 nucleotides align to TRBD1. The CDR3 has 14 amino acids. V shed 6 bases and J 4 bases; nucleotides not matched to a gene: 4. Per germline, CDR1 MNHNS and CDR2 SASEGT. The CDR3 is CASRRTGTTGELFF. CDR3 sequence (DNA): TGTGCCAGCAGGAGGACAGGGACCACCGGGGAGCTGTTTTTT.

This clonotype has ten or more counts. V gene TRBV11-3 combines with J gene TRBJ2-1, with no clear D. V was pared by 0 bases and J by 4 bases, with 7 bases between. The CDR3 has 14 amino acids. Germline V gene lookup returns CDR1 SGHNT and CDR2 YENEEA. The CDR3 nucleotides are TGTGCCAGCAGCTTAGATAGACTGTACAATGAGCAGTTCTTC. Translated, it gives CASSLDRLYNEQFF.

This clonotype was detected ten times or more. The rearrangement joins TRBV12-3 or TRBV12-4 to TRBJ2-4, with a tentative D call TRBD2 (6 bases). This CDR3 has 15 residues. Trimming left V 4 bases short and J 9 bases short, with 19 bases between. The CDR3 loop is CASSYPSGGRAIQYF. The CDR3 bases are TGTGCCAGCAGTTACCCATCCGGGGGAAGGGCCATTCAGTACTTC.